This T cell receptor (beta chain) was sequenced for a study of identical twins. As regards this clonotype: Its antigen remains unidentified.

With 3 bases clipped from V and 8 bases from J, the junction kept 5 bases outside the gene matches. The CDR3 has 13 amino acids. In germline, CDR1 is DFQATT, CDR2 SNEGSKA (reference sequence). Via MiXCR, TCRdb re-called the 5' RACE reads, giving one row per CDR3 protein. The top ten hold approximately 6.6% of the sample, which has approximately 300,000 distinct CDR3 sequences, roughly 9% seen once. Points from the study as a whole: Out-of-frame beta sequences exhibited a weaker degree of excess twin sharing. Models underestimated TCR alpha sharing (out-of-frame) in monozygotic twins. For zero-insertion analyses, partial confounding could come from invariant MAIT and iNKT cells.

This sample also appeared in a second study, on yellow fever vaccine responses in identical twins.

Sequenced sample: CD8+ T cells sorted from blood. The sequence was collected from a woman younger than 30 in good health. V is TRBV20-1 and J is TRBJ2-1; TRBD2 matches 9 bases. CDR3: CSASSGSFDEQFF. Here the CDR3 DNA reads TGCAGTGCTAGTAGCGGGAGTTTTGATGAGCAGTTCTTC.